These 28 T cell receptor beta chains were sequenced from one sample in a study of Ad26.COV2.S vaccination and SARS-CoV-2 variants (dated by TCRdb to about 2021). To prepare the library, the immunoSEQ multiplex PCR assay was applied. TCRdb's version of the immuneACCESS table is confined to in-frame rearrangements and falls short of the full clone set. An unresolved V gene accounts for under half of the shortfall where checked; the remainder is of unknown origin. The sample table shows around 450,000 clones, and 88% are seen once. Of the sample, approximately 4% is held by the ten largest clones. Sample treatment or condition, as interpreted from the label and publication: around 19 received Ad26.COV2.S at low or high dose, single or two shots; several received placebo; per-sample allocation not given. For vaccine and placebo recipients, repertoires were sequenced using samples collected on day 63 after the first injection.

This material consisted of peripheral blood, taken in a trial of Ad26.COV2.S vaccine versus placebo. These receptor sequences come from a person between 18 and 59 years old who received the Ad26.COV2.S COVID-19 vaccine or a placebo.

J is TRBJ2-7 and V is TRBV5-4, with 8 bases aligning to TRBD2. CDR3 length: 15 amino acids. Germline values: CDR1 SGHNT, CDR2 YYREEE (reference sequence). With 1 base clipped from V and 9 bases from J, the junction kept 12 bases outside the gene matches. In DNA form, the CDR3 reads TGTGCCAGCAGCTTGATGGGCGGTTATCGGGGGGGGCAGTACTTC. It is translated as CASSLMGGYRGGQYF.

This chain's CDR3 is CASSGTGAGNTIYF. The CDR3 nucleotides are TGCGCCAGCAGCGGGACAGGGGCTGGAAACACCATATATTTT. The gene calls are TRBV5-1 and TRBJ1-3; 10 bases line up with TRBD1. With 4 bases clipped from V and 2 bases from J, the junction kept 0 bases outside the gene matches. There are 14 residues in the CDR3. CDR1 and CDR2 from the germline V gene are SGHRS and YFSETQ. The full variable domain, with the rest looked up from reference TRBV5-1 and TRBJ1-3, is KAGVTQTPRYLIKTRGQQVTLSCSPISGHRSVSWYQQTPGQGLQFLFEYFSETQRNKGNFPGRFSGRQFSNSRSEMNVSTLELGDSALYLCASSGTGAGNTIYFGEGSWLTVV.

This chain joins TRBV14 and TRBJ1-6, with a tentative D call TRBD1 (6 bases). The CDR3 spans 17 residues. In germline, CDR1 is SGHDN, CDR2 FVKESK. The V gene lost 1 base and the J gene lost 12 bases, with 22 bases spanning the gap. CDR3 DNA: TGTGCCAGCAGCCAAGGCACAGGGTGGATCTATGGTGTACCCCTCCACTTT. This codes for CASSQGTGWIYGVPLHF.

This chain joins TRBV7-2 and TRBJ2-3, with 7 bases identical to TRBD1. Germline CDR1 is SGHTA and CDR2 is FQGNSA. The CDR3 has 14 amino acids. Germline trimming cut 1 base from V and 6 bases from J; bases unmatched to any gene: 4. The CDR3 DNA is TGTGCCAGCAGCTTAGAGACAGGGATGGATACGCAGTATTTT. Translating gives CASSLETGMDTQYF.

This chain connects TRBV6-5 to TRBJ2-3; no clear D. CDR1 MNHEY and CDR2 SVGAGI come from the germline V gene. V lost 2 bases to trimming and J lost 6 bases, with 9 bases between them. CDR3 length: 13 residues. In DNA form, the CDR3 reads TGTGCCAGCAGTTACGAGCGCTGGGATACGCAGTATTTT. It encodes CASSYERWDTQYF.

V is TRBV6-1 and J is TRBJ1-2; D gene unclear. The CDR3 totals 15 residues. Germline V gene lookup returns CDR1 MNHNS and CDR2 SASEGT. The V gene lost 2 bases and the J gene lost 4 bases, with 14 bases spanning the gap. This chain's CDR3 is CASSEFTDFGYGYTF. The CDR3 DNA is TGTGCCAGCAGTGAATTTACGGACTTCGGCTATGGCTACACCTTC.

This chain connects TRBV14 to TRBJ2-3; 12 bases agree with TRBD2. CDR1 and CDR2 (germline): SGHDN, FVKESK. This CDR3 comprises 16 residues. The trim removed 5 bases at V and 7 bases at J, leaving 10 bases unmatched. CDR3 nucleotides: TGTGCCAGCAGCACCTACGGACTAGCGGGGCGGTATACGCAGTATTTT. This encodes CASSTYGLAGRYTQYF.

The V call is TRBV6-4, the J call TRBJ2-2; 8 nucleotides align to TRBD1. CDR3 length: 15 residues. Trimming took 5 bases from V and 3 from J; bases not matched to a gene: 5. CDR1 MRHNA and CDR2 SNTAGT come from the germline V gene. The CDR3 region is CASSSTGADTGELFF. As DNA, the CDR3 is TGTGCCAGCAGTTCGACAGGGGCGGACACCGGGGAGCTGTTTTTT.

This chain connects TRBV9 to TRBJ2-6; D unclear. The germline CDR1 and CDR2 sequences are SGDLS and YYNGEE. This CDR3 region has 15 residues. V lost 4 bases and J lost 4, with 12 bases in between. This chain's CDR3 is CASSFRITGANVLTF. CDR3 sequence (DNA): TGTGCCAGCAGCTTCAGGATAACGGGGGCCAACGTCCTGACTTTC.

This clone was seen just once. V gene TRBV2 combines with J gene TRBJ1-1; TRBD1 is a possible D gene (5 bases). This CDR3 is 13 amino acids long. Germline V lookup: CDR1 SNHLY, CDR2 FYNNEI. Trimming cost V 6 bases and J 1 base, with 9 bases left between them. CDR3 amino acids: CASSSDTNTEAFF. CDR3 bases: TGTGCCAGCAGCTCGGACACGAACACTGAAGCTTTCTTT.

This clone occurred once. Written as DNA, the CDR3 is TGTGCCAGCACCAAGGGGGAGACCCAGTACTTC. It yields the protein CASTKGETQYF. The V and J genes are TRBV2 and TRBJ2-5, with D possibly matching TRBD1 (5 bases). Per the germline V gene, CDR1 is SNHLY and CDR2 is FYNNEI. Trimming took off 7 bases at V and 5 bases at J, with 8 bases between the two ends. The CDR3 has 11 residues.

V gene TRBV7-9 combines with J gene TRBJ2-7; D tentatively reads TRBD1 or TRBD2 (5 bases each). Trimming stripped 4 bases from V and 6 bases from J, with 19 bases between. The germline V gene has CDR1 SEHNR and CDR2 FQNEAQ (reference sequence). The CDR3 is 15 residues long. The CDR3 loop reads CASSSRQRGSLEQYF. The CDR3 DNA sequence: TGTGCCAGCAGCTCCCGACAGCGAGGGTCCCTCGAGCAGTACTTC.

The chain carries TRBV5-5 and TRBJ2-1; weak D call: TRBD1 (5 bases). The CDR3 covers 16 residues. Per the germline V gene, CDR1 is SGHKS and CDR2 is YYEKEE (reference sequence). Between the trimmed V and J ends, which lost 1 base and 8 bases, there was a span of 19 bases. The CDR3 is CASSLQWGAGSDEQFF. CDR3 nucleotides: TGTGCCAGCAGCTTGCAGTGGGGTGCAGGGTCGGATGAGCAGTTCTTC.

V gene TRBV19 combines with J gene TRBJ2-1; 10 nucleotides align to TRBD2. Germline V CDR1 and CDR2: LNHDA, SQIVND (reference sequence). The V segment lost 3 bases and the J segment 6 bases; nucleotides outside the gene matches: 11. The CDR3 extends over 17 amino acids. The CDR3 DNA reads as TGTGCCAGTAGTATGATAGCGGGGGGTACTTTTTCCAATGAGCAGTTCTTC. It encodes CASSMIAGGTFSNEQFF.

The chain joins TRBV2 to TRBJ2-7, with D tentatively TRBD1 or TRBD2 (5 bases each). The germline gives CDR1 SNHLY, CDR2 FYNNEI. Between the trimmed V and J ends, which lost 4 bases and 3 bases, there was a span of 7 bases. CDR3 length equals 12 residues. The CDR3 nucleotides are TGTGCCAGCAGTGTGGGACGCTACGAGCAGTACTTC. This codes for CASSVGRYEQYF.

V usage is TRBV9 and J usage is TRBJ2-5; TRBD2 is a possible D gene (5 bases). The V end lost 4 bases, the J end lost 7 bases, and 26 bases lay between the germline ends. The CDR3 covers 17 residues. Per germline, CDR1 SGDLS and CDR2 YYNGEE. The chain's CDR3 is CASSSAEGSRTWGTQYF. The DNA for the CDR3 is TGTGCCAGCAGCTCAGCAGAGGGTTCGCGGACCTGGGGGACCCAGTACTTC.

The gene calls are TRBV7-2 and TRBJ2-7, with 11 bases identical to TRBD2. CDR1 is SGHTA, CDR2 FQGNSA, per germline. The J segment lost 3 bases and the V segment lost 4 bases, leaving 5 bases of the junction unmatched. The CDR3 runs to 15 residues. CDR3 in amino acids: CASSWLAGGFYEQYF. Written as DNA, the CDR3 is TGTGCCAGCAGCTGGCTAGCGGGGGGCTTCTACGAGCAGTACTTC.

For the CDR3, the DNA is TGTGCCAGCAGCCGCCTACAGGGGGACAATCAGCCCCAGCATTTT. Translated: CASSRLQGDNQPQHF. The rearrangement links TRBV6-2 or TRBV6-3 to TRBJ1-5, with 8 bases identical to TRBD1. CDR1 is MNHEY, CDR2 SVGEGT, per germline. The CDR3 runs to 15 residues. V shed 6 bases, J shed 3 bases, and the junction held 7 bases outside the gene matches.

The J gene is TRBJ1-4, the V gene TRBV5-1; TRBD1 agrees at 7 bases. This CDR3 is built from 14 residues. Germline CDR1 reads SGHRS; CDR2 reads YFSETQ. Trimming removed 4 bases from V and 12 bases from J; junction bases left unmatched: 12. For the CDR3, the DNA is TGCGCCAGCAGCATAGACTCAGGGGGGTTTCAACTGTTTTTT. This encodes CASSIDSGGFQLFF.

V gene TRBV11-3 combines with J gene TRBJ2-2, with no clear D. This CDR3 is 15 amino acids long. Trimming removed 5 bases from V and 2 bases from J, with 12 bases in between. CDR1 is SGHNT, CDR2 YENEEA, per germline. The CDR3 protein is CASSPRYPNTGELFF. CDR3 DNA sequence: TGTGCCAGCAGCCCCCGATACCCCAACACCGGGGAGCTGTTTTTT.

V is TRBV28 and J is TRBJ2-7, with D unclear. This CDR3 has 13 residues. Looked up from germline, CDR1 is MDHEN and CDR2 is SYDVKM. The germline V and J ends were trimmed by 2 bases and 3 bases, with 8 bases remaining between them. CDR3 sequence reads: CASSLGPGYEQYF. CDR3 coding DNA: TGTGCCAGCAGTTTAGGGCCTGGCTACGAGCAGTACTTC. The variable domain in full, with the rest retrieved from reference TRBV28 and TRBJ2-7, is DVKVTQSSRYLVKRTGEKVFLECVQDMDHENMFWYRQDPGLGLRLIYFSYDVKMKEKGDIPEGYSVSREKKERFSLILESASTNQTSMYLCASSLGPGYEQYFGPGTRLTVT.

This clone was recorded only once. The chain uses TRBV4-1 and TRBJ1-4; unclear D gene. CDR3 size: 16 residues. Germline V gene sequence: CDR1 MGHRA, CDR2 YSYEKL. V lost 0 bases and J lost 5, with 13 bases in between. CDR3 nucleotides: TGCGCCAGCAGCCAAGATGTTGGCAGTTTAAATGAAAAACTGTTTTTT. Translated: CASSQDVGSLNEKLFF.

V and J are TRBV6-2 or TRBV6-3 and TRBJ2-1; D remains unclear. V was cut by 5 bases and J by 9 bases, with 11 bases left in between. CDR3 length: 12 residues. The germline CDR1 and CDR2 sequences are MNHEY and SVGEGT. CDR3 loop: CASSTYLVEQFF. The CDR3 DNA sequence: TGTGCCAGCAGTACGTATCTGGTTGAGCAGTTCTTC.

This chain joins TRBV4-3 and TRBJ1-4; TRBD1 matches at 7 bases. The CDR3 length is 12 residues. V trimming: 11 bases; J trimming: 5 bases; junction bases outside the gene matches: 5. The germline V gene has CDR1 LGHNA and CDR2 YSLEER. The CDR3 bases are TGCGCCTCCGGGACAGCGAATGAAAAACTGTTTTTT. It is translated as CASGTANEKLFF.

V is TRBV6-5 and J is TRBJ2-3; D may be TRBD1 (5 bases). The germline CDR1 and CDR2 sequences are MNHEY and SVGAGI. V lost 8 bases, J lost 0 bases, and 15 bases lay in between. The length of the CDR3 is 15 residues. This CDR3 is CASQVLSGSTDTQYF. CDR3 sequence (DNA): TGTGCCAGCCAGGTTCTTTCAGGGAGCACAGATACGCAGTATTTT.

The V call is TRBV30, the J call TRBJ1-6, with D possibly matching TRBD1 (6 bases). Trimming removed 4 bases at V and 4 bases at J, with 17 bases between. The CDR3 has 16 residues. Germline V gene data show CDR1 as GTSNPN and CDR2 as SVGIG (reference sequence). The CDR3 sequence is CAWTPMGQGYNSPLHF. In DNA, the CDR3 is TGTGCCTGGACGCCTATGGGGCAGGGGTATAATTCACCCCTCCACTTT. The whole variable domain, filled in from reference TRBV30 and TRBJ1-6, reads SQTIHQWPATLVQPVGSPLSLECTVEGTSNPNLYWYRQAAGRGLQLLFYSVGIGQISSEVPQNLSASRPQDRQFILSSKKLLLSDSGFYLCAWTPMGQGYNSPLHFGNGTRLTVT.

The genes are TRBV28 and TRBJ2-3; 8 nucleotides align to TRBD2. CDR1 is MDHEN and CDR2 is SYDVKM in the germline V gene. This CDR3 is 15 amino acids long. After removal of 2 bases from V and 5 bases from J, the junction contained 6 bases not matched to a gene. Written as DNA, the CDR3 is TGTGCCAGCAGTTTAACGGGGGGGCCCCGAGATACGCAGTATTTT. This sequence encodes CASSLTGGPRDTQYF.

About this clone: The sample contains more than one DNA sequence encoding this CDR3. In nucleotides, the CDR3 is TGTGCCAGCAGCCTGACGGGGAACACTGAAGCTTTCTTT. Residues: CASSLTGNTEAFF. This chain joins TRBV6-2 or TRBV6-3 and TRBJ1-1; D not certain. The CDR3 has 13 residues. Looked up from germline, CDR1 is MNHEY and CDR2 is SVGEGT. The V gene lost 6 bases and the J gene lost 1 base, with 9 bases spanning the gap.